A selection of T cell receptor beta chains follows, all from one sample in a study of blood T cell repertoires in COVID-19. Profiling relied on immunoSEQ multiplex PCR, and the TCRdb table lists in-frame clones only, not all of them. The sample includes about 190,000 clones, roughly four fifths seen only once; the top ten take around an eighth. Sequences were obtained from peripheral blood. Every receptor here comes from a woman between 45 and 65 years old with acute or convalescent COVID-19. CDR3s include the opening cysteine and the closing phenylalanine or tryptophan. The D gene is left open where the match is weak. Size is omitted from some rows. Given values are once, few, many or a class for expanded clones.

D: TRBD1
J: TRBJ1-1
size: NA
V: TRBV28
DNA: TGTGCCAGCAGCCCGCCCGACAGGGGGCGGCGAGCTTTCTTT
CDR3: CASSPPDRGRRAFF

D: TRBD1
J: TRBJ2-7
size: few
V: TRBV19
DNA: TGTGCCAGTAGTAGAGACAGGGGCGAGCAGTACTTC
CDR3: CASSRDRGEQYF

D: TRBD1
J: TRBJ1-3
size: NA
V: TRBV25-1
DNA: TGTGCCAGCAGTGAGGGACAGGGTACTGGAAACACCATATATTTT
CDR3: CASSEGQGTGNTIYF

D: TRBD1
J: TRBJ2-2
size: NA
V: TRBV27
DNA: TGTGCCAGCAGTTTAAATCAGGGGGCTGGGACCGGGGAGCTGTTTTTT
CDR3: CASSLNQGAGTGELFF

D: TRBD1
J: TRBJ1-3
size: NA
V: TRBV28
DNA: TGTGCCAGCAGACCCCAACAGGGGAGATCTGGAAACACCATATATTTT
CDR3: CASRPQQGRSGNTIYF

D: NA
J: TRBJ2-6
size: NA
V: TRBV7-2
DNA: TGTGCCAGCAGCTCCGACACAGGGCGAGGTGGGGCCAACGTCCTGACTTTC
CDR3: CASSSDTGRGGANVLTF

D: NA
J: TRBJ2-7
size: NA
V: TRBV4-2
DNA: TGTGCCAGCAGCCAGGTGGGACAATACGAGCAGTACTTC
CDR3: CASSQVGQYEQYF

D: TRBD1
J: TRBJ1-2
size: NA
V: TRBV23-1
DNA: TGCGCCAGCAGTCAATCGGACAGGGCCGCCTCATATGGCTACACCTTC
CDR3: CASSQSDRAASYGYTF

D: NA
J: TRBJ2-1
size: NA
V: TRBV4-1
DNA: TGCGCCAGCAGCCAAGGGGACCGGGGAGGGGGTGAGCAGTTCTTC
CDR3: CASSQGDRGGGEQFF

D: NA
J: TRBJ1-6
size: NA
V: TRBV11-2
DNA: TGTGCCAGCAGCTTAGTTCTTGCGGGGGTCGGCTATAATTCACCCCTCCACTTT
CDR3: CASSLVLAGVGYNSPLHF

D: TRBD1
J: TRBJ1-2
size: NA
V: TRBV3-1/TRBV3-2
DNA: TGTGCCAGCAGCCCCAGGGGGTCCTCTGGCTACACCTTC
CDR3: CASSPRGSSGYTF

D: NA
J: TRBJ2-5
size: NA
V: TRBV30
DNA: TGTGCCTGGAGTGTACGAGGGGTGAGGGGCAGGGGCGCTGTAGAGACCCAGTACTTC
CDR3: CAWSVRGVRGRGAVETQYF

D: NA
J: TRBJ2-1
size: NA
V: TRBV30
DNA: TGTGCTGGCTCCGGGATCCGATCCTACAATGAGCAGTTCTTC
CDR3: CAGSGIRSYNEQFF

D: NA
J: TRBJ1-6
size: NA
V: TRBV6-5
DNA: TGTGCCAGCAGCTTTTATCTTGACACGGTTCTGACCCTCCACTTT
CDR3: CASSFYLDTVLTLHF

D: NA
J: TRBJ2-1
size: NA
V: TRBV4-3
DNA: TGCGCCAGCAGCCAAGAGGGAGCGGCTACTAGATCGCACTACAATGAGCAGTTCTTC
CDR3: CASSQEGAATRSHYNEQFF

D: NA
J: TRBJ1-5
size: NA
V: TRBV28
DNA: TGTGCCAGCAGTCGGGACTACAATCAGCCCCAGCATTTT
CDR3: CASSRDYNQPQHF

D: NA
J: TRBJ1-4
size: NA
V: TRBV9
DNA: TGTGCCAGCAGCGTAGGAGGAGGGGATGAAAAACTGTTTTTT
CDR3: CASSVGGGDEKLFF

D: NA
J: TRBJ2-7
size: NA
V: TRBV30
DNA: TGTGCCTGGAGTGTCCTTAATCTAGACGAGCAGTACTTC
CDR3: CAWSVLNLDEQYF

D: TRBD1
J: TRBJ1-1
size: once
V: TRBV6-5
DNA: TGTGCCAGCAGTCGGGGAGACAGGGGCGGGGCTGAAGCTTTCTTT
CDR3: CASSRGDRGGAEAFF

D: NA
J: TRBJ1-2
size: NA
V: TRBV28
DNA: TGTGCCAGCAGCTCTTTCGGCTACACCTTC
CDR3: CASSSFGYTF

D: NA
J: TRBJ2-2
size: NA
V: TRBV27
DNA: TGTGCCAGCAGCCGACTGCCGGGACTTACGAACACCGGGGAGCTGTTTTTT
CDR3: CASSRLPGLTNTGELFF

D: NA
J: TRBJ2-5
size: NA
V: TRBV28
DNA: TGTGCGACTACCCAGAGGCGAGAGACCCAGTACTTC
CDR3: CATTQRRETQYF

D: TRBD1
J: TRBJ2-2
size: NA
V: TRBV11-3
DNA: TGTGCCAGCAGCGCTAGACAGGGGGTCGGGGAGCTGTTTTTT
CDR3: CASSARQGVGELFF

D: NA
J: TRBJ2-7
size: NA
V: TRBV18
DNA: TGTGCCAGCTCACCAGGCAGCGGTTACGACGAGCAGTACTTC
CDR3: CASSPGSGYDEQYF

D: NA
J: TRBJ1-1
size: NA
V: TRBV19
DNA: TGTGCCAGTAGTATACCTGGCGACAGGAGAAACACTGAAGCTTTCTTT
CDR3: CASSIPGDRRNTEAFF

D: TRBD2
J: TRBJ2-3
size: few
V: TRBV4-1
DNA: TGCGCCTCCAACCGGGAGGGGGTCGGCACAGATACGCAGTATTTT
CDR3: CASNREGVGTDTQYF

D: NA
J: TRBJ1-5
size: NA
V: TRBV5-5
DNA: TGTGCCAGCAGCTTGGAAGGACGAGGGCAGCCCCAGCATTTT
CDR3: CASSLEGRGQPQHF

D: NA
J: TRBJ1-4
size: NA
V: TRBV28
DNA: TGTGCCAGCAGTCACTTCCCCAGGGGAGCTAATGAAAAACTGTTTTTT
CDR3: CASSHFPRGANEKLFF

D: NA
J: TRBJ2-7
size: once
V: TRBV28
DNA: TGTGCCAGCAGTAGATTCGGCGGCTACGAGCAGTACTTC
CDR3: CASSRFGGYEQYF

D: TRBD2
J: TRBJ2-1
size: NA
V: TRBV11-3
DNA: TGTGCCAGCAGCTCGGGCGGGAGTAGTACCTACAATGAGCAGTTCTTC
CDR3: CASSSGGSSTYNEQFF

D: NA
J: TRBJ2-7
size: few
V: TRBV3-1/TRBV3-2
DNA: TGTGCCAGCAGCCGCGGTTACGAGCAGTACTTC
CDR3: CASSRGYEQYF

D: NA
J: TRBJ2-2
size: NA
V: TRBV6-1
DNA: TGTGCCAGCAGTGAGGGAAGCAGGGGAACCGGGGAGCTGTTTTTT
CDR3: CASSEGSRGTGELFF

D: TRBD1
J: TRBJ1-6
size: NA
V: TRBV28
DNA: TGTGCCAGCAAAAAAAGGGGGGACAGCCGTTATTCACCCCTCCACTTT
CDR3: CASKKRGDSRYSPLHF

D: NA
J: TRBJ2-5
size: medium-sized
V: TRBV9
DNA: TGTGCCAGCAGCCTTTCAAGGGGGGAGACCCAGTACTTC
CDR3: CASSLSRGETQYF

D: TRBD1
J: TRBJ2-1
size: NA
V: TRBV11-3
DNA: TGTGCCAGCAGCCAAACAGGGGGCTGGGAGCAGTTCTTC
CDR3: CASSQTGGWEQFF

D: NA
J: TRBJ1-2
size: NA
V: TRBV6-5
DNA: TGTGCCAGCAGTTTGCGGGGAGGTGGCTACACCTTC
CDR3: CASSLRGGGYTF

D: NA
J: TRBJ1-2
size: NA
V: TRBV30
DNA: TGTGCCTGGAGCCCCGGGGGGGTTAACTATGGCTACACCTTC
CDR3: CAWSPGGVNYGYTF

D: TRBD2
J: TRBJ2-1
size: NA
V: TRBV18
DNA: TGTGCCAGTCAGGCGGGGGGAGAGAATGAGCAGTTCTTC
CDR3: CASQAGGENEQFF

D: TRBD2
J: TRBJ2-1
size: NA
V: TRBV28
DNA: TGTGCCAGCAGTTTATCCAGCGGGGCGGGCAATGAGCAGTTCTTC
CDR3: CASSLSSGAGNEQFF

D: TRBD1
J: TRBJ1-1
size: NA
V: TRBV7-2
DNA: TGTGCCAGCAGCCCAACACGAAGGGACAGGGACACTGAAGCTTTCTTT
CDR3: CASSPTRRDRDTEAFF

D: NA
J: TRBJ2-3
size: once
V: TRBV7-2
DNA: TGTGCCAGCAGCTTTGCGAATTGGGATACGCAGTATTTT
CDR3: CASSFANWDTQYF

D: TRBD2
J: TRBJ2-1
size: few
V: TRBV19
DNA: TGTGCCAGTAGCAGGACTAGCGGGAGTCTAGATGAGCAGTTCTTC
CDR3: CASSRTSGSLDEQFF

D: NA
J: TRBJ1-6
size: NA
V: TRBV6-5
DNA: TGTGCCAGCAGCCGGACAGCTAATTCACCCCTCCACTTT
CDR3: CASSRTANSPLHF

D: TRBD2
J: TRBJ2-2
size: NA
V: TRBV5-4
DNA: TGTGCCAGCAGCTTGTGGGGGGGGAACACCGGGGAGCTGTTTTTT
CDR3: CASSLWGGNTGELFF

D: NA
J: TRBJ2-3
size: NA
V: TRBV12-5
DNA: TGTGCTAGTGCGGGGGGCACAGATACGCAGTATTTT
CDR3: CASAGGTDTQYF

D: TRBD2
J: TRBJ2-3
size: NA
V: TRBV9
DNA: TGTGCCAGCAGCGTAGGGAGCGGGGGGTTTAGCACAGATACGCAGTATTTT
CDR3: CASSVGSGGFSTDTQYF